These 22 T cell receptor beta chains were all obtained from the same sample, sequenced in a study of T cell responses to AZD1222 COVID-19 vaccine. The assay was immunoSEQ multiplex PCR, and TCRdb's table has in-frame clones only and misses some. Of 69,000 or so clones listed, 70% to 90% were seen once; the top ten hold approximately 1.3%. Source: peripheral blood, taken 28 days after the second AZD1222 dose. These receptors all stem from an adult who received the AZD1222 COVID-19 vaccine.

This sequence joins TRBV27 and TRBJ1-2, with 8 bases that match TRBD1. The CDR3 runs 14 residues. Unmatched junction bases numbered 4, after V lost 3 bases and J lost 4 bases. The germline V gene has CDR1 MNHEY and CDR2 SMNVEV (reference sequence). The CDR3 DNA reads TGTGCCAGCAGTTTTGGACAGGGCCTCTATGGCTACACCTTC. Translating gives CASSFGQGLYGYTF.

Written as DNA, the CDR3 is TGCGCCAGCAGCCAAGATTCGGCTGAAGCTTTCTTT. It specifies CASSQDSAEAFF. The genes are TRBV4-3 and TRBJ1-1; D not certain. Trimming cost V 0 bases and J 6 bases, with 5 bases left between them. From germline, CDR1 is LGHNA and CDR2 YSLEER. The CDR3 is made up of 12 amino acids.

The rearrangement links TRBV5-6 to TRBJ1-6; D is undetermined. The CDR3 loop spans 15 amino acids. V was shortened by 4 bases and J by 9 bases, with 17 bases between the two germline ends. From germline, CDR1 is SGHDT and CDR2 YYEEEE. The CDR3 coding sequence is TGTGCCAGCAGCCAACAGACCGGGCCTAGTTCACCCCTCCACTTT. This gives the protein CASSQQTGPSSPLHF.

This clone was seen a single time. V and J are TRBV5-1 and TRBJ2-1; possible D gene TRBD1, 5 bases. The ends were cut back, 0 bases at V and 7 bases at J, with 11 bases in the middle. Per the germline V gene, CDR1 is SGHRS and CDR2 is YFSETQ. The CDR3 contains 14 residues. The CDR3: CASSLGAGLNEQFF. In DNA form, the CDR3 reads TGCGCCAGCAGCTTGGGGGCAGGGCTGAATGAGCAGTTCTTC.

The rearrangement joins TRBV30 to TRBJ2-3; D might be TRBD1 (5 bases). There are 15 residues in the CDR3. V shed 0 bases and J shed 2 bases, with 12 bases lying between them. The germline CDR1 and CDR2 sequences are GTSNPN and SVGIG (reference sequence). The CDR3: CAWSVGVFHTDTQYF. In DNA form, the CDR3 reads TGTGCCTGGAGTGTAGGGGTTTTTCACACAGATACGCAGTATTTT.

The rearrangement links TRBV29-1 to TRBJ2-1; possible D gene TRBD2, 6 bases. Deletions cut 7 bases from V and 9 bases from J, with 13 bases between. CDR3 length: 11 residues. Germline V gene sequence: CDR1 SQVTM, CDR2 ANQGSEA. The CDR3 coding sequence is TGCAGCGCTTTGACTAGTCGTGAGCAGTTCTTC. It codes for CSALTSREQFF.

This chain uses TRBV3-1 (or the pseudogene TRBV3-2) with TRBJ2-1, with 14 bases lining up with TRBD2. Germline-derived CDR1 and CDR2 are LGHDT and YNNKEL (reference sequence). The CDR3 has 19 amino acids. The ends lost 4 bases at V and 6 bases at J; junction bases unmatched: 14. The CDR3 here is CASSRRLAGGPLVSNEQFF. DNA for the CDR3: TGTGCCAGCAGCCGAAGACTAGCGGGAGGGCCGCTTGTATCCAATGAGCAGTTCTTC.

This rearrangement joins TRBV29-1 to TRBJ2-1; D may match TRBD1 or TRBD2 (6 bases each). V was shortened by 6 bases and J by 11 bases, with 26 bases between the two germline ends. The CDR3 consists of 15 residues. Germline-derived CDR1 and CDR2 are SQVTM and ANQGSEA. The CDR3 region is CSVRLGGGTPMKQFF. The CDR3 nucleotides are TGCAGCGTGCGGCTCGGGGGCGGGACCCCCATGAAGCAGTTCTTC.

This clone was seen just once. V gene TRBV30 combines with J gene TRBJ2-1, with D tentatively TRBD1 (5 bases). The CDR3 has 10 residues. From germline, CDR1 is GTSNPN and CDR2 SVGIG (reference sequence). The V end lost 3 bases, the J end lost 15 bases, and 12 bases lay between the germline ends. In DNA, the CDR3 is TGTGCCTGGAGAGACAGAACCTGGTTCTTC. Translating it yields CAWRDRTWFF.

CDR3 nucleotides: TGTGCCAGCACCGACTACGAAAAACTGTTTTTT. It codes for CASTDYEKLFF. The chain has TRBV12-3 or TRBV12-4 and TRBJ1-4; no clear D. This CDR3 has 11 amino acids. V lost 7 bases, J lost 8 bases, and 8 bases lay in between.

This chain joins TRBV4-1 and TRBJ2-3, with TRBD2 identical over 9 bases. Per germline, CDR1 MGHRA and CDR2 YSYEKL. The CDR3 loop spans 16 amino acids. Trimming removed 0 bases from V and 2 bases from J; junction bases left unmatched: 3. CDR3 in amino acids: CASSQEASGATDTQYF. In DNA, the CDR3 is TGCGCCAGCAGCCAAGAGGCTAGCGGGGCCACAGATACGCAGTATTTT.

The CDR3 coding sequence is TGTGCCAGCAGCGACTTCACAGGGAGTCTTCCCTACAATGAGCAGTTCTTC. This encodes CASSDFTGSLPYNEQFF. The genes are TRBV9 and TRBJ2-1; possible D gene TRBD1, 6 bases. V was pared by 3 bases and J by 2 bases, with 18 bases between. Germline CDR1 and CDR2: SGDLS and YYNGEE. The CDR3 is 17 amino acids.

The V and J genes are TRBV5-1 and TRBJ2-4, with TRBD1 identical over 7 bases. The J segment lost 0 bases and the V segment lost 4 bases, leaving 7 bases of the junction unmatched. Per the germline V gene, CDR1 is SGHRS and CDR2 is YFSETQ. The CDR3 runs to 16 residues. The CDR3 coding sequence is TGCGCCAGCAGCCCCAACAGGGGTCTAGCCAAAAACATTCAGTACTTC. Its translation is CASSPNRGLAKNIQYF.

This clone was seen more than once but under ten times. V usage is TRBV7-9 and J usage is TRBJ2-7; 7 bases map to TRBD1. Germline V CDR1 and CDR2: SEHNR, FQNEAQ (reference sequence). The CDR3 is 15 residues long. Germline trimming cut 4 bases from V and 0 bases from J; bases unmatched to any gene: 6. CDR3 sequence reads: CASSSGQLHSYEQYF. The CDR3 DNA follows: TGTGCCAGCAGCTCGGGACAGCTCCACTCCTACGAGCAGTACTTC.

This clone was detected only once. The chain is built from TRBV27 and TRBJ2-5; 16 bases match TRBD2. With 6 bases clipped from V and 7 bases from J, the junction kept 11 bases outside the gene matches. The germline CDR1 and CDR2 sequences are MNHEY and SMNVEV (reference sequence). CDR3 length: 17 amino acids. The CDR3 here is CASSRSGTSGRGGTQYF. DNA of the CDR3: TGTGCCAGCAGCCGGAGCGGGACTAGCGGGAGGGGGGGGACCCAGTACTTC.

This chain connects TRBV2 to TRBJ1-5, with TRBD1 matching over 8 bases. CDR1 is SNHLY and CDR2 is FYNNEI in the germline V gene. V shed 7 bases, J shed 6 bases, and the junction held 8 bases outside the gene matches. This CDR3 is built from 14 residues. In nucleotides, the CDR3 is TGTGCCAGCAAGGACAGGGCCCGCGGTCAGCCCCAGCATTTT. Protein: CASKDRARGQPQHF.

This rearrangement joins TRBV18 to TRBJ2-7; TRBD2 aligns across 13 bases. This CDR3 has 15 residues. CDR1 and CDR2 (germline): KGHSH, LQKENI. Losses at the gene ends were 6 bases for V and 5 bases for J; bases not matched to a gene: 7. This CDR3 reads CASSWTSGSSNEQYF. In nucleotides, the CDR3 is TGTGCCAGCTCTTGGACTAGCGGGAGTTCAAACGAGCAGTACTTC.

This clone was seen only once. V gene TRBV5-1 combines with J gene TRBJ1-5; D ambiguous. This CDR3 region has 14 residues. Germline V CDR1 and CDR2: SGHRS, YFSETQ. V was clipped by 2 bases and J by 8 bases, with 14 bases between them. CDR3 protein: CASSLLGESKPQHF. CDR3 bases: TGCGCCAGCAGCTTACTGGGCGAATCCAAGCCCCAGCATTTT.

DNA of the CDR3: TGTGCCAGCAGTTTAGGGGTGGGGAATACGCAGTATTTT. This sequence encodes CASSLGVGNTQYF. The V call is TRBV12-3 or TRBV12-4, the J call TRBJ2-3; D ambiguous. The CDR3 totals 13 residues. V lost 1 base to trimming and J lost 7 bases, with 9 bases between them.

This chain uses TRBV10-3 with TRBJ1-4; TRBD1 is a possible D gene (5 bases). The germline gives CDR1 ENHRY, CDR2 SYGVKD. The CDR3 consists of 15 residues. Trimming removed 2 bases from V and 7 bases from J, with 14 bases in between. CDR3 sequence (DNA): TGTGCCATCAGTGAGGGGGCCGCCCTGAGTGAAAAACTGTTTTTT. It is translated as CAISEGAALSEKLFF.

This clone was recorded a few times. The chain is built from TRBV7-6 and TRBJ2-3; 8 bases map to TRBD2. The CDR3 extends over 14 amino acids. The V segment lost 4 bases and the J segment 5 bases; nucleotides outside the gene matches: 5. Germline V gives CDR1 SGHVS, CDR2 FNYEAQ. For the CDR3, the DNA is TGTGCCAGCAGCTACCGGGAGGGCGGAGATACGCAGTATTTT. Translating it yields CASSYREGGDTQYF.

This clone was counted only a few times. The chain has TRBV19 and TRBJ2-3; the D gene could be TRBD1 or TRBD2 (5 bases each). The V end was cut by 7 bases, the J end by 2 bases, with 16 bases between. The CDR3 contains 15 residues. Per germline, CDR1 LNHDA and CDR2 SQIVND (reference sequence). DNA of the CDR3: TGTGCCAGTAATCCGGGACCTACGGCCACAGATACGCAGTATTTT. It encodes CASNPGPTATDTQYF.